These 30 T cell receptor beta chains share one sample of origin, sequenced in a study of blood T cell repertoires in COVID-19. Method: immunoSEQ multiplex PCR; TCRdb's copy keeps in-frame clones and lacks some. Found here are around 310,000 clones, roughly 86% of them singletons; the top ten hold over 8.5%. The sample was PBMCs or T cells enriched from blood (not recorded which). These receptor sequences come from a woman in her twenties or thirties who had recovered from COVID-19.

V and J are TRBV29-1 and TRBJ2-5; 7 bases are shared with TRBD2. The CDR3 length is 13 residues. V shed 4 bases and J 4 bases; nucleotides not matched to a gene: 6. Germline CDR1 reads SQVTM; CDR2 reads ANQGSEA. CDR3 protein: CSVGPASGETQYF. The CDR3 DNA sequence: TGCAGCGTTGGTCCGGCTAGCGGAGAGACCCAGTACTTC. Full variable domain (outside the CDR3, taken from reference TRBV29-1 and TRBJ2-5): SAVISQKPSRDICQRGTSLTIQCQVDSQVTMMFWYRQQPGQSLTLIATANQGSEATYESGFVIDKFPISRPNLTFSTLTVSNMSPEDSSIYLCSVGPASGETQYFGPGTRLLVL.

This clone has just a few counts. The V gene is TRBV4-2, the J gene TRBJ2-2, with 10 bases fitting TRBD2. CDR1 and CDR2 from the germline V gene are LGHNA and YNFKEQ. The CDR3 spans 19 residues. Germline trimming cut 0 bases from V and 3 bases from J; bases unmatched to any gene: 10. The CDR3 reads CASSQDLLAGVGDTGELFF. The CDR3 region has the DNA TGTGCCAGCAGCCAAGACCTCCTAGCGGGAGTGGGGGACACCGGGGAGCTGTTTTTT.

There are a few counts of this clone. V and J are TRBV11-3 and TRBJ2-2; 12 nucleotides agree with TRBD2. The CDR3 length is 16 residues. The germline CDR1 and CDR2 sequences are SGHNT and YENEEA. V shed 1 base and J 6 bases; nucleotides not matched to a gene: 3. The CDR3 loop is CASSLALAGGPGELFF. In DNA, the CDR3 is TGTGCCAGCAGCTTAGCCCTAGCGGGAGGGCCCGGGGAGCTGTTTTTT.

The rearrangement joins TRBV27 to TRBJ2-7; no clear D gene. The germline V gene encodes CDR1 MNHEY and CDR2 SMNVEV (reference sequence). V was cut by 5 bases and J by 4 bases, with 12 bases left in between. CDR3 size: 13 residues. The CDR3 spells CASSPLSRYEQYF. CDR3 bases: TGTGCCAGCAGTCCTCTGAGTCGGTACGAGCAGTACTTC.

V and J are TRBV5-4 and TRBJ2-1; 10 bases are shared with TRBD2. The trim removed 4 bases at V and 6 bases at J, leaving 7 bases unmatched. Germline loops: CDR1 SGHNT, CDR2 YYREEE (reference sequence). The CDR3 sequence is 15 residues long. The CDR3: CASSNPSGSINEQFF. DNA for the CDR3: TGTGCCAGCAGCAACCCTAGCGGGAGTATCAATGAGCAGTTCTTC.

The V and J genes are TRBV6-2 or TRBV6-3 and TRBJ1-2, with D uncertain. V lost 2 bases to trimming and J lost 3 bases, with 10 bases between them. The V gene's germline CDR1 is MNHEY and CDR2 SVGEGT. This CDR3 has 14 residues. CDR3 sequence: CASSYDTAYYGYTF. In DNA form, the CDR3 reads TGTGCCAGCAGTTACGATACAGCCTACTATGGCTACACCTTC.

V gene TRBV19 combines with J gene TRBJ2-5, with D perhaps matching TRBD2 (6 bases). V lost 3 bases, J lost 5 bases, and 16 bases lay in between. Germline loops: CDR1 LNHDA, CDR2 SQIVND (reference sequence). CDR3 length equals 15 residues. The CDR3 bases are TGTGCCAGTAGTATCGGGGAGGATGTCGTGGAGACCCAGTACTTC. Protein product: CASSIGEDVVETQYF.

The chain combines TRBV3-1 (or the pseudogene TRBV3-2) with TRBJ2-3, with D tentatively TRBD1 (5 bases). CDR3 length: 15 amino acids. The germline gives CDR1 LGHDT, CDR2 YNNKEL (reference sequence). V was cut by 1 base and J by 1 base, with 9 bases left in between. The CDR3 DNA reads TGTGCCAGCAGCCAAGGGGGCCACCGCACAGATACGCAGTATTTT. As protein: CASSQGGHRTDTQYF.

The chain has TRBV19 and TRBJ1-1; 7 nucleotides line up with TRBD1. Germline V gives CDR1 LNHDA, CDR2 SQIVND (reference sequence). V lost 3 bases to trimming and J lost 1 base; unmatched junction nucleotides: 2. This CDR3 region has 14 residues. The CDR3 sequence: CASSMNRGNTEAFF. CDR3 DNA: TGTGCCAGTAGTATGAACAGGGGGAACACTGAAGCTTTCTTT.

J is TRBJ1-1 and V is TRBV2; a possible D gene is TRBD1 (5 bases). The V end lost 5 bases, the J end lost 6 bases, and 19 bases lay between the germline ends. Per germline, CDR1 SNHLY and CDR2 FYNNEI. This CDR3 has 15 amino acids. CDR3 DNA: TGTGCCAGCAGTTGGGTGCAGGGCATCGGGTCTGAAGCTTTCTTT. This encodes CASSWVQGIGSEAFF.

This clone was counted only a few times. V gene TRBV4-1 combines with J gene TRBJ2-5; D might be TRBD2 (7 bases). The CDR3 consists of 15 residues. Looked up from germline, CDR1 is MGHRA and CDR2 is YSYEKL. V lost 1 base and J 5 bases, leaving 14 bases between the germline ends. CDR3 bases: TGCGCCAGCAGCCAAGCACAGGGAGGGGAGGAGACCCAGTACTTC. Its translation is CASSQAQGGEETQYF.

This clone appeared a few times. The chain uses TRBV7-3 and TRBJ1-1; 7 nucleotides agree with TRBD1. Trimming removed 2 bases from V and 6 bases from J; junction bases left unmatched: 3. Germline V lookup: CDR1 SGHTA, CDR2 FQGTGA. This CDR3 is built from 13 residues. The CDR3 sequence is CASSLDREAEAFF. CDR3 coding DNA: TGTGCCAGCAGCTTAGACAGGGAGGCTGAAGCTTTCTTT.

This CDR3 is CASSPRQGWGEQYF. CDR3 coding DNA: TGTGCCAGTAGTCCCCGACAGGGCTGGGGCGAGCAGTACTTC. This rearrangement joins TRBV19 to TRBJ2-7, with 7 bases that match TRBD1. V lost 5 bases, J lost 6 bases, and 10 bases stayed unmatched. CDR3 length: 14 residues. Germline lookup yields CDR1 LNHDA and CDR2 SQIVND (reference sequence).

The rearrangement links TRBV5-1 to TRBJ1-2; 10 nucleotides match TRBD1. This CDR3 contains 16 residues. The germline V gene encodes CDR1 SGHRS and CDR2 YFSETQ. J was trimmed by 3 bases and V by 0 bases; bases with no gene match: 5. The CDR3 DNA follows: TGCGCCAGCAGCTTGGGTCTCGGGACAGGGGACTATGGCTACACCTTC. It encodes CASSLGLGTGDYGYTF.

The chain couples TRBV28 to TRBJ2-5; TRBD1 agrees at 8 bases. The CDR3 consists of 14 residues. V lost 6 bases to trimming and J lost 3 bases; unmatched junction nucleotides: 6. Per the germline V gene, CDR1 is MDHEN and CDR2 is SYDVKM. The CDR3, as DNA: TGTGCCAGCAGCTACTGGACAGGGAAAGAGACCCAGTACTTC. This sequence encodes CASSYWTGKETQYF.

The CDR3 DNA follows: TGTGCCAGCAGCCCGGCATTAGCGGGTCACTACACAGATACGCAGTATTTT. Translating gives CASSPALAGHYTDTQYF. This chain joins TRBV7-2 and TRBJ2-3, with TRBD2 matching over 7 bases. J lost 2 bases, V lost 5 bases, and 13 bases had no gene match. Germline values: CDR1 SGHTA, CDR2 FQGNSA. The CDR3 is 17 amino acids.

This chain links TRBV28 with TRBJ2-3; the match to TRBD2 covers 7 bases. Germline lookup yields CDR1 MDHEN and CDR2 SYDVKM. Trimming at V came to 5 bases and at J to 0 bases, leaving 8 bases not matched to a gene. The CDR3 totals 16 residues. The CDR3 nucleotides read TGTGCCAGCAGTCCCCCGGCGGGAGTGAGCACAGATACGCAGTATTTT. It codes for CASSPPAGVSTDTQYF.

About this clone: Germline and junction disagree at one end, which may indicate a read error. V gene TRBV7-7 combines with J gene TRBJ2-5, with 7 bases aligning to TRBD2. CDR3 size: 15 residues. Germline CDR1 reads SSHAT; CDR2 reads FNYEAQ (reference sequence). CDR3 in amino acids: CASSLGEGRQETQYF. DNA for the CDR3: TGTGCTAGCAGCTTAGGGGAGGGCAGGCAAGAGACCCAGTACTTC.

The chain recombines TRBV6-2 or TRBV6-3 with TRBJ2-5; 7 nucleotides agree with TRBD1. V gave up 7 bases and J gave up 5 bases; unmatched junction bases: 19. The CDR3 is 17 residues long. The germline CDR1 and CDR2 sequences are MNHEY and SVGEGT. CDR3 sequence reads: CASTPARGRAGGETQYF. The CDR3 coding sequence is TGTGCCAGCACCCCCGCCAGGGGGAGAGCAGGCGGGGAGACCCAGTACTTC.

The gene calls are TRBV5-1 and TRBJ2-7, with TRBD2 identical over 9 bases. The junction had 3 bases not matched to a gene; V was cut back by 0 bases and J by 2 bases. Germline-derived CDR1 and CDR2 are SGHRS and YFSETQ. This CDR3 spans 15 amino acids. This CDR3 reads CASSLGAGGPYEQYF. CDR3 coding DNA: TGCGCCAGCAGCTTGGGAGCGGGAGGTCCCTACGAGCAGTACTTC.

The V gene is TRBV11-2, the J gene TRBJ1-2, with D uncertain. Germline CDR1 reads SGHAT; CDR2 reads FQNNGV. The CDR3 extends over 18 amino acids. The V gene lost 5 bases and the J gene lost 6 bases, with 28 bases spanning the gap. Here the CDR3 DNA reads TGTGCCAGCAGCCCCGCTTATGTATTTGTCCCGGGGTCCAATGGCTACACCTTC. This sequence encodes CASSPAYVFVPGSNGYTF.

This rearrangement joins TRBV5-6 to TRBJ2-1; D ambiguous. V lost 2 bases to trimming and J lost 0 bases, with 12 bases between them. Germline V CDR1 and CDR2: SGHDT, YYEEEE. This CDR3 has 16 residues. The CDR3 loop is CASSFGIGHSYNEQFF. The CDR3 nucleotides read TGTGCCAGCAGCTTCGGCATTGGGCACTCCTACAATGAGCAGTTCTTC.

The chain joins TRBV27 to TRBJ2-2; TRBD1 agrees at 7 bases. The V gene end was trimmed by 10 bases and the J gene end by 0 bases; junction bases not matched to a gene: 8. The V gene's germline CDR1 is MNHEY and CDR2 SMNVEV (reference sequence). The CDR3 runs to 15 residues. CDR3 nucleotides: TGTGCCACCAGACTCGGACAGGCGAACACCGGGGAGCTGTTTTTT. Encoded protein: CATRLGQANTGELFF.

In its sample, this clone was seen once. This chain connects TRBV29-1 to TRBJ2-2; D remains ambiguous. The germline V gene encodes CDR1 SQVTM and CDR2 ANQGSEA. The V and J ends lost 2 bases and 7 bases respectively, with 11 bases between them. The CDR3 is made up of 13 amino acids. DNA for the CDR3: TGCAGCGTTGAACGCCAGGATGACGGGGAGCTGTTTTTT. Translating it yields CSVERQDDGELFF.

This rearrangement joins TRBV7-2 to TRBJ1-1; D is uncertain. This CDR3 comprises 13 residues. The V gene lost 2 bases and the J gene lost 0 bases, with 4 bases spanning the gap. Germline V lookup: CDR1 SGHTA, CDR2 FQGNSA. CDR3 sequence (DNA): TGTGCCAGCAGCTTACAGGTGAACACTGAAGCTTTCTTT. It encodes CASSLQVNTEAFF. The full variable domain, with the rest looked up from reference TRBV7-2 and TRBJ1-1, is GAGVSQSPSNKVTEKGKDVELRCDPISGHTALYWYRQSLGQGLEFLIYFQGNSAPDKSGLPSDRFSAERTGGSVSTLTIQRTQQEDSAVYLCASSLQVNTEAFFGQGTRLTVV.

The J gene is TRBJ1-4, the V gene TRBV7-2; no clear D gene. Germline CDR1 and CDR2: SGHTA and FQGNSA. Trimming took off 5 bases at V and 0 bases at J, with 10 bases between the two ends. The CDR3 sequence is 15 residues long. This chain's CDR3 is CASSAEGATNEKLFF. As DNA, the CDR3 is TGTGCCAGCAGCGCCGAGGGTGCAACTAATGAAAAACTGTTTTTT.

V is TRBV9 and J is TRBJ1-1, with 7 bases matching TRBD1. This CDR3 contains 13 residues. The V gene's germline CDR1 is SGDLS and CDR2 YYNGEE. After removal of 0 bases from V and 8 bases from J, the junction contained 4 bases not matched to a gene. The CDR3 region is CASSVEGGAEAFF. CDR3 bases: TGTGCCAGCAGCGTAGAAGGGGGCGCCGAAGCTTTCTTT. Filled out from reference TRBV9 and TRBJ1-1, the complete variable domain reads DSGVTQTPKHLITATGQRVTLRCSPRSGDLSVYWYQQSLDQGLQFLIQYYNGEERAKGNILERFSAQQFPDLHSELNLSSLELGDSALYFCASSVEGGAEAFFGQGTRLTVV.

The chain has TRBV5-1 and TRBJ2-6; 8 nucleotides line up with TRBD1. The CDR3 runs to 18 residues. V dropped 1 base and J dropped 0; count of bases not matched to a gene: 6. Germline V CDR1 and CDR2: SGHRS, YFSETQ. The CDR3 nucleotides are TGCGCCAGCAGCTTGAACCTGGACAGGGTCTCTGGGGCCAACGTCCTGACTTTC. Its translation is CASSLNLDRVSGANVLTF. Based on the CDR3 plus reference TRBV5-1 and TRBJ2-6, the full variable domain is KAGVTQTPRYLIKTRGQQVTLSCSPISGHRSVSWYQQTPGQGLQFLFEYFSETQRNKGNFPGRFSGRQFSNSRSEMNVSTLELGDSALYLCASSLNLDRVSGANVLTFGAGSRLTVL.

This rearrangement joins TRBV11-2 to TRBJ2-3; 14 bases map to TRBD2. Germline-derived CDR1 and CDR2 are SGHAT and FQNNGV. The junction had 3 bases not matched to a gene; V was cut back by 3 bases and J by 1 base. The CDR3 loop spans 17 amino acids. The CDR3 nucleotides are TGTGCCAGCAGCTTGGGACTAGCGGGAGCCCGCACAGATACGCAGTATTTT. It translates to CASSLGLAGARTDTQYF.

CDR3 sequence: CASQGARDQPQHF. The DNA for the CDR3 is TGTGCCAGCCAGGGGGCGCGGGACCAGCCCCAGCATTTT. This chain uses TRBV10-3 with TRBJ1-5, with 8 positions matching TRBD1. V dropped 10 bases and J dropped 7; count of bases not matched to a gene: 9. There are 13 residues in the CDR3. In germline, CDR1 is ENHRY, CDR2 SYGVKD.